This is a list of T cell receptor beta chains from one sample in a study of cytomegalovirus exposure and HLA in healthy donors. Assay used: immunoSEQ multiplex PCR; TCRdb lists only in-frame clones, some missing. The repertoire holds some 150,000 clones, with roughly 80% as singletons. Specimen: PBMCs. These receptors all stem from a male donor in good health and CMV-seronegative. CDR3s include the opening cysteine and the closing phenylalanine or tryptophan. The order of the fields is V gene, J gene, D gene, clone size, CDR3 protein, CDR3 DNA. The D gene is left open where the match is weak. Clone size, where shown, is once, few, many, or a class for clones that have expanded.

TRBV28	TRBJ1-5	TRBD1	NA	CASSPGTGGAGQPQHF	TGTGCCAGCAGTCCCGGGACAGGGGGCGCGGGTCAGCCCCAGCATTTT
TRBV5-6	TRBJ2-5	TRBD2	NA	CASSLAGGPETQYF	TGTGCCAGCAGCTTAGCGGGGGGGCCAGAGACCCAGTACTTC
TRBV6-1	TRBJ2-7	NA	NA	CASSEALESHEQYF	TGTGCCAGCAGTGAAGCGCTTGAGTCTCACGAGCAGTACTTC
TRBV27	TRBJ1-1	TRBD1	NA	CASRLVARGDTEAFF	TGTGCCAGCAGACTCGTGGCCAGGGGGGACACTGAAGCTTTCTTT
TRBV5-4	TRBJ2-5	NA	NA	CASSSRTAQETQYF	TGTGCCAGCAGCTCCCGGACAGCCCAAGAGACCCAGTACTTC
TRBV6-5	TRBJ2-2	TRBD1	NA	CASRRTGGTTGELFF	TGTGCCAGCAGGCGCACAGGGGGCACAACCGGGGAGCTGTTTTTT
TRBV9	TRBJ2-5	TRBD2	once	CASSLFSGGTQETQYF	TGTGCCAGCAGCCTCTTTAGCGGGGGGACTCAAGAGACCCAGTACTTC
TRBV5-8	TRBJ1-2	NA	NA	CARTGQRTNYGYTF	TGTGCCAGAACTGGTCAGCGAACTAACTATGGCTACACCTTC
TRBV18	TRBJ2-7	NA	NA	CASSDDRKSYEQYF	TGTGCCAGCTCAGACGACAGGAAAAGCTACGAGCAGTACTTC
TRBV5-4	TRBJ2-5	NA	NA	CASSLVSQYQETQYF	TGTGCCAGCAGCTTGGTTTCCCAGTACCAAGAGACCCAGTACTTC
TRBV27	TRBJ2-1	TRBD2	NA	CASKRGGRWDEQFF	TGTGCCAGTAAACGGGGGGGCCGATGGGATGAGCAGTTCTTC
TRBV7-9	TRBJ1-4	TRBD1	NA	CASSPTTGVPTEKLFF	TGTGCCAGCAGCCCCACCACAGGGGTCCCCACCGAAAAACTGTTTTTT
TRBV7-7	TRBJ2-3	TRBD2	NA	CASSLGLAGGADTQYF	TGTGCCAGCAGCCTCGGACTAGCGGGAGGTGCAGATACGCAGTATTTT
TRBV19	TRBJ1-5	TRBD1	NA	CASSDRAEQPQHF	TGTGCCAGTAGTGACAGGGCCGAGCAGCCCCAGCATTTT
TRBV5-8	TRBJ2-7	NA	few	CASSLTGSYEQYF	TGTGCCAGCAGCTTAACAGGGTCCTACGAGCAGTACTTC
TRBV7-2	TRBJ1-5	TRBD1	NA	CASSVPLLDRGHQPQHF	TGTGCCAGCAGCGTCCCCCTACTCGACAGGGGGCATCAGCCCCAGCATTTT
TRBV15	TRBJ1-2	NA	NA	CATSRDIGEGDGYTF	TGTGCCACCAGCAGAGATATAGGGGAAGGGGATGGCTACACCTTC
TRBV6-4	TRBJ2-3	TRBD2	few	CASSYGRATDTQYF	TGTGCCAGCAGTTACGGGAGGGCCACAGATACGCAGTATTTT
TRBV28	TRBJ1-3	TRBD1	NA	CASSLSPGTGGASGNTIYF	TGTGCCAGCAGTTTATCCCCAGGGACAGGGGGCGCTTCGGGAAACACCATATATTTT
TRBV5-6	TRBJ2-1	NA	once	CASSPQGYEQFF	TGTGCCAGCAGCCCGCAGGGTTATGAGCAGTTCTTC
TRBV7-8	TRBJ1-1	TRBD1	NA	CASSWGQAGNTEAFF	TGTGCCAGCAGCTGGGGACAGGCCGGAAACACTGAAGCTTTCTTT
TRBV27	TRBJ1-1	NA	few	CASSLARATEAFF	TGTGCCAGCAGCTTGGCCAGGGCGACTGAAGCTTTCTTT
TRBV7-9	TRBJ2-7	TRBD2	NA	CASSLRGDYEQYF	TGTGCCAGCAGCTTGCGGGGGGACTACGAGCAGTACTTC
TRBV6-5	TRBJ1-5	NA	NA	CASSYGSNQPQHF	TGTGCCAGCAGTTACGGCAGCAATCAGCCCCAGCATTTT
TRBV19	TRBJ1-6	NA	NA	CASSLHRTLVNSPLHF	TGTGCCAGTAGTCTCCACAGGACCCTAGTCAATTCACCCCTCCACTTT
TRBV15	TRBJ2-1	NA	NA	CATSNHRVSYNEQFF	TGTGCCACCAGCAACCACAGAGTCTCCTACAATGAGCAGTTCTTC
TRBV11-2	TRBJ1-1	NA	NA	CASSLGHLGWTEAFF	TGTGCCAGCAGCTTGGGACACCTAGGGTGGACTGAAGCTTTCTTT
TRBV7-3	TRBJ2-3	TRBD2	NA	CASSHQTSWTDTQYF	TGTGCCAGCAGCCATCAGACTAGCTGGACTGATACGCAGTATTTT
TRBV4-2	TRBJ2-3	TRBD1	NA	CASSPRDRGSTDTQYF	TGTGCCAGCAGCCCCCGGGACAGGGGAAGCACAGATACGCAGTATTTT
TRBV7-6	TRBJ2-7	TRBD1	NA	CASSSGTGFYEQYF	TGTGCCAGCAGCTCCGGGACAGGCTTCTACGAGCAGTACTTC
TRBV28	TRBJ2-3	TRBD2	NA	CASRSSGGVDTQYF	TGTGCCAGCAGATCCAGCGGGGGGGTAGATACGCAGTATTTT
TRBV11-2	TRBJ2-7	NA	NA	CASSLKASGTLFYEQYF	TGTGCCAGCAGCTTAAAAGCTTCCGGGACTCTATTCTACGAGCAGTACTTC
TRBV27	TRBJ1-2	NA	NA	CASSSPGQGSYGYTF	TGTGCCAGCAGTTCCCCAGGGCAGGGTTCCTATGGCTACACCTTC
TRBV4-1	TRBJ2-5	TRBD2	NA	CASSQLGLPLAGKSQETQYF	TGCGCCAGCAGCCAATTAGGTTTGCCCCTAGCGGGAAAAAGCCAAGAGACCCAGTACTTC
TRBV6-5	TRBJ2-3	TRBD1	NA	CASMDRENRGTQYF	TGTGCCAGCATGGACAGGGAAAATCGGGGAACGCAGTATTTT
TRBV5-3	TRBJ2-2	NA	NA	CARSFGGAHTGELFF	TGTGCCAGAAGCTTTGGAGGCGCTCACACCGGGGAGCTGTTTTTT
TRBV28	TRBJ2-1	TRBD1	NA	CASIKGGTGVGNEQFF	TGTGCCAGCATCAAGGGGGGGACAGGGGTGGGCAATGAGCAGTTCTTC
TRBV19	TRBJ2-6	TRBD1	NA	CASSITGGSGANVLTF	TGTGCCAGTAGTATCACAGGGGGATCTGGGGCCAACGTCCTGACTTTC
TRBV28	TRBJ2-7	NA	NA	CASSLKFTGAEQYF	TGTGCCAGCAGTTTAAAATTCACTGGGGCCGAGCAGTACTTC
TRBV9	TRBJ2-5	TRBD1	NA	CASSGGQGEGETQYF	TGTGCCAGCAGCGGTGGACAGGGCGAGGGGGAGACCCAGTACTTC
TRBV28	TRBJ2-1	TRBD2	NA	CASKRLAGGFYNEQFF	TGTGCCAGCAAAAGACTAGCGGGAGGGTTCTACAATGAGCAGTTCTTC
TRBV29-1	TRBJ1-3	NA	NA	CSVEVWGLVGNTIYF	TGCAGCGTTGAAGTTTGGGGACTAGTTGGAAACACCATATATTTT
TRBV5-6	TRBJ2-1	TRBD1	few	CASSFSTGTVYNEQFF	TGTGCCAGCAGCTTTTCGACAGGGACGGTCTACAATGAGCAGTTCTTC
TRBV11-2	TRBJ1-1	TRBD1	NA	CASSAGQGANTEAFF	TGTGCCAGCAGCGCGGGACAGGGGGCTAACACTGAAGCTTTCTTT